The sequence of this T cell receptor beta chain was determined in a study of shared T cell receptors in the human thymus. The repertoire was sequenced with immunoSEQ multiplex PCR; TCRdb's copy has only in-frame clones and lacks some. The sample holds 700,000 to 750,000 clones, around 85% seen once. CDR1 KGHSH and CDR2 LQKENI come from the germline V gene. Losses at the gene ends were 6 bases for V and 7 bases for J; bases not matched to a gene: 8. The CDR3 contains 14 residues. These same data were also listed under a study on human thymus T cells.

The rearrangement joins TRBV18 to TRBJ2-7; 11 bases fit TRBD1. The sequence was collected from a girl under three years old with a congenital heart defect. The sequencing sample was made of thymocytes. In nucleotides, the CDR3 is TGTGCCAGCTCCCCCGGACAGGGGGCGAGAGAGCAGTACTTC. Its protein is CASSPGQGAREQYF.